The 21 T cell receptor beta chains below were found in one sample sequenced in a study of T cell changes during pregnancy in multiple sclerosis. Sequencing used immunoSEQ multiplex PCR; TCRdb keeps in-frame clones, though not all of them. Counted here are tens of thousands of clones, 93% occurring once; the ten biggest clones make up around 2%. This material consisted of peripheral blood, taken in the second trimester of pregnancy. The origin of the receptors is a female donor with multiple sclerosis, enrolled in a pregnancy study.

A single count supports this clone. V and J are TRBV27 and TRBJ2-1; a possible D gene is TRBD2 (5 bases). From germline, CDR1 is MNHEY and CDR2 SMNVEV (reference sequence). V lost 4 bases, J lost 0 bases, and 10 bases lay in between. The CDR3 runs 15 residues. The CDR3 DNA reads TGTGCCAGCAGTTCAGCGGAGAGCTCCTACAATGAGCAGTTCTTC. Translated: CASSSAESSYNEQFF.

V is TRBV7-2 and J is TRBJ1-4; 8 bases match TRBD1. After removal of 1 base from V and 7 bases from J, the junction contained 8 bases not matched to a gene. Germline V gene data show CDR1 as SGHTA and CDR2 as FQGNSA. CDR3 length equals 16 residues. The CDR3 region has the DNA TGTGCCAGCAGCTTAGTCGCCGGACAGGGTGGTGAAAAACTGTTTTTT. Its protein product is CASSLVAGQGGEKLFF. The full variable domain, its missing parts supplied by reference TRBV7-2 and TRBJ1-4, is GAGVSQSPSNKVTEKGKDVELRCDPISGHTALYWYRQSLGQGLEFLIYFQGNSAPDKSGLPSDRFSAERTGGSVSTLTIQRTQQEDSAVYLCASSLVAGQGGEKLFFGSGTQLSVL.

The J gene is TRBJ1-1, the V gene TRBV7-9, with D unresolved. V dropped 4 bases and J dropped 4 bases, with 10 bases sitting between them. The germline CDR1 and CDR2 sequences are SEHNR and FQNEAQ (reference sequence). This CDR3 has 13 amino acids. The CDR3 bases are TGTGCCAGCAGCTCCGGGGTAATCACTGAAGCTTTCTTT. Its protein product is CASSSGVITEAFF.

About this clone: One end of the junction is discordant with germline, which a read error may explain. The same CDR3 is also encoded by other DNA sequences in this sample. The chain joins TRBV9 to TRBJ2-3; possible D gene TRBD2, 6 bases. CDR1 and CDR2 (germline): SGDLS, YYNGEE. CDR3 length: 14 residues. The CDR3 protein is CASRSGTSTDTQYF. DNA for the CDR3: TGTGCTAGCAGATCCGGGACTAGCACAGATACGCAGTATTTT.

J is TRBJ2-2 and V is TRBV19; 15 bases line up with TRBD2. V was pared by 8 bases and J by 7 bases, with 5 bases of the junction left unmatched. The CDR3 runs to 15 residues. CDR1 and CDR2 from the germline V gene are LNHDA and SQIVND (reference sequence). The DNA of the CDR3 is TGTGCCAGTCGCGGACTAGCGGGGGGGGACGGGGAGCTGTTTTTT. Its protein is CASRGLAGGDGELFF.

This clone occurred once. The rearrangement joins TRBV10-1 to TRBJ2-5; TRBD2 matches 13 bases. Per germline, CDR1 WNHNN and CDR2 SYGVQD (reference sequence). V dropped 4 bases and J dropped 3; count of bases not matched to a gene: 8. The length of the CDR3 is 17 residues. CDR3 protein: CASSARTSGSLEETQYF. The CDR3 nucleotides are TGCGCCAGCAGTGCGAGGACTAGCGGGAGTCTCGAAGAGACCCAGTACTTC.

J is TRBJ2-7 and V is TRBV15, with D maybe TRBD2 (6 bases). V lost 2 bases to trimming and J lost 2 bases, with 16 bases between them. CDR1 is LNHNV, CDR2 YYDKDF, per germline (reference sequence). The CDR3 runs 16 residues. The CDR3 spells CATSRLGGTKAYEQYF. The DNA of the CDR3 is TGTGCCACCAGCAGACTCGGCGGGACGAAAGCCTACGAGCAGTACTTC.

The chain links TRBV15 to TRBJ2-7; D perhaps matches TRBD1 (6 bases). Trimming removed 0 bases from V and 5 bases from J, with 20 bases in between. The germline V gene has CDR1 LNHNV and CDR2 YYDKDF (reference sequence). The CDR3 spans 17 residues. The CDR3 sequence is CATSREIRAGALDEQYF. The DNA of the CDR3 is TGTGCCACCAGCAGAGAGATCAGGGCAGGGGCATTGGACGAGCAGTACTTC. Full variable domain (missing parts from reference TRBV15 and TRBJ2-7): DAMVIQNPRYQVTQFGKPVTLSCSQTLNHNVMYWYQQKSSQAPKLLFHYYDKDFNNEADTPDNFQSRRPNTSFCFLDIRSPGLGDTAMYLCATSREIRAGALDEQYFGPGTRLTVT.

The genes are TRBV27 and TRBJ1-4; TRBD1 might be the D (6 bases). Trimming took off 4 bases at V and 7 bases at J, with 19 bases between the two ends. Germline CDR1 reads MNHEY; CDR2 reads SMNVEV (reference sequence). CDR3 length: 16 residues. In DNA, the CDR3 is TGTGCCAGCAGTTCCCCCCGGGGGGCCGGTACTGAAAAACTGTTTTTT. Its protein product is CASSSPRGAGTEKLFF.

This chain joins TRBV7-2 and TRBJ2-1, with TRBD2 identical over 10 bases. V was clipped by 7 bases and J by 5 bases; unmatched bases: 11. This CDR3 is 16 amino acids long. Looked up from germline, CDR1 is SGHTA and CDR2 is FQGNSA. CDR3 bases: TGTGCCAGCACCCCATGGGGGACTAGCGAGAACAATGAGCAGTTCTTC. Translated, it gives CASTPWGTSENNEQFF.

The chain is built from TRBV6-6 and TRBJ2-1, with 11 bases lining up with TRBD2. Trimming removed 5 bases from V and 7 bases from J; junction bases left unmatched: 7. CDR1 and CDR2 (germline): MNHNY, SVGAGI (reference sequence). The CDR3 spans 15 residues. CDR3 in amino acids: CASSGVGTSGNEQFF. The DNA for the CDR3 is TGTGCCAGCAGTGGAGTCGGGACTAGCGGTAATGAGCAGTTCTTC.

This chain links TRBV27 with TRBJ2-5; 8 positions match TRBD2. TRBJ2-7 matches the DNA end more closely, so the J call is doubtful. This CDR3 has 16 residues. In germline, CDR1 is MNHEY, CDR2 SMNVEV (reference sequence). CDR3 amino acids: CASSSQISGSSYEQYF. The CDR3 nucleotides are TGTGCCAGCAGTTCACAGATAAGCGGGAGCTCCTACGAGCAGTACTTC.

CDR3 nucleotides: TGTGCCAGCTCTTGGACAGGGGGCTTCATAAGGGCTGAAGCTTTCTTT. Residues: CASSWTGGFIRAEAFF. The chain recombines TRBV18 with TRBJ1-1; TRBD1 agrees at 11 bases. The CDR3 contains 16 residues. The V gene's germline CDR1 is KGHSH and CDR2 LQKENI. V shed 6 bases, J shed 6 bases, and the junction held 12 bases outside the gene matches. The full variable domain, with the rest looked up from reference TRBV18 and TRBJ1-1, is NAGVMQNPRHLVRRRGQEARLRCSPMKGHSHVYWYRQLPEEGLKFMVYLQKENIIDESGMPKERFSAEFPKEGPSILRIQQVVRGDSAAYFCASSWTGGFIRAEAFFGQGTRLTVV.

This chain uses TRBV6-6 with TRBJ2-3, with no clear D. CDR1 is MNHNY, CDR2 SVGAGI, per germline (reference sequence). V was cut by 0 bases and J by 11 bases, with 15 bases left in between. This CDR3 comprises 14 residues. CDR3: CASSYSVDRVGQYF. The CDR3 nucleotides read TGTGCCAGCAGTTACTCGGTTGACCGGGTGGGGCAGTATTTT.

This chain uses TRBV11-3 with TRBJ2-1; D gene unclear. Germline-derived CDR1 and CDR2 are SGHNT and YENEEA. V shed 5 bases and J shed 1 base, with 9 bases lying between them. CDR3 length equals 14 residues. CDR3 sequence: CASSVRFSYNEQFF. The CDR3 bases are TGTGCCAGCAGCGTCAGGTTTTCCTACAATGAGCAGTTCTTC.

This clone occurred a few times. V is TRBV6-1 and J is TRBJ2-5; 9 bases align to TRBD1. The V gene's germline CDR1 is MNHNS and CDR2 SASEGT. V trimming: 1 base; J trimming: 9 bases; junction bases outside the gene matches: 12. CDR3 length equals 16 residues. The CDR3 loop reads CASSEETDRGFMAQYF. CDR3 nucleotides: TGTGCCAGCAGTGAAGAGACGGACAGGGGCTTCATGGCCCAGTACTTC.

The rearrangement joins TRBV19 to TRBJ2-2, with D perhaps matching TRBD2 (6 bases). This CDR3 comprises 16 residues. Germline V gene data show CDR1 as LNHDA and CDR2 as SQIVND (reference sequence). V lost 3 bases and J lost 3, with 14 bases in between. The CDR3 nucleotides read TGTGCCAGTAGTATGTATGGAGGGGTGGACACCGGGGAGCTGTTTTTT. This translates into CASSMYGGVDTGELFF.

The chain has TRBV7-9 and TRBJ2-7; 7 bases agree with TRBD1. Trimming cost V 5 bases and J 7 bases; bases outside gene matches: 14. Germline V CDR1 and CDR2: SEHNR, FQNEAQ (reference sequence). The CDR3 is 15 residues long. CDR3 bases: TGTGCCAGCAGCCCCGCCCCCGGGGACAGTCTAGAGCAGTACTTC. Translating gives CASSPAPGDSLEQYF.

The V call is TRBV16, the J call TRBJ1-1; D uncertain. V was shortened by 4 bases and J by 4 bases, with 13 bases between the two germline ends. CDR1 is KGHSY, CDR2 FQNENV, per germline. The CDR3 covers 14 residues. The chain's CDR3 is CASSRSDTSTEAFF. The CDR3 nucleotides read TGTGCCAGCAGCCGCTCAGACACTAGCACTGAAGCTTTCTTT. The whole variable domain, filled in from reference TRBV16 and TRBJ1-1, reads GEEVAQTPKHLVRGEGQKAKLYCAPIKGHSYVFWYQQVLKNEFKFLISFQNENVFDETGMPKERFSAKCLPNSPCSLEIQATKLEDSAVYFCASSRSDTSTEAFFGQGTRLTVV.

The CDR3 DNA follows: TGCGCCAGCAGCTTGGACGGGAGATCGAACACTGAAGCTTTCTTT. Its translation is CASSLDGRSNTEAFF. The chain uses TRBV5-1 and TRBJ1-1; the D is unclear. Germline V gene sequence: CDR1 SGHRS, CDR2 YFSETQ. Trimming left V 0 bases short and J 1 base short, with 10 bases between. The length of the CDR3 is 15 residues.

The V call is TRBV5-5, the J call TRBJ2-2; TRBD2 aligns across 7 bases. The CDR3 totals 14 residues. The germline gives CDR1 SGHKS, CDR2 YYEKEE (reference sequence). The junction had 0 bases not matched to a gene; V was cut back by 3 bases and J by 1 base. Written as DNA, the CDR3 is TGTGCCAGCAGCTCTAGCGGGAACACCGGGGAGCTGTTTTTT. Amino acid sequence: CASSSSGNTGELFF.